There are a few counts of the clone carrying this TCR beta chain. Its specificity is unknown. The data derive from a study of OX40 agonist ivuxolimab in advanced cancers. Study context: Three patients, one with hepatocellular carcinoma and two with cutaneous melanoma, responded partially. Study outcomes and limitations: There were also nonresponders showing low normalized T-cell clonal expansion.

J gave up 1 base and V 6 bases, and 4 bases lay outside the gene matches. The CDR3 runs to 14 residues. Germline V CDR1 and CDR2: MNHEY, SVGAGI. Autoimmune disease history or systemic immunosuppression led to patient exclusion. Clones were sequenced by immunoSEQ multiplex PCR, and TCRdb holds only the in-frame ones, with some missing. The sample lists about 25,000 clones, roughly 80% occurring once. V usage is TRBV6-5 and J usage is TRBJ1-1; 8 bases line up with TRBD1. The sequence was obtained from an adult with an advanced solid tumor such as melanoma, head and neck, liver or kidney cancer. The material sequenced was CD4+ or CD8+ T cells sorted from blood, taken in a trial of the OX40 agonist ivuxolimab. As DNA, the CDR3 is TGTGCCAGCAGGTACAGGGGGTGGAACACTGAAGCTTTCTTT. Protein product: CASRYRGWNTEAFF.